In this sample, the clone carrying this T cell receptor (beta chain) turned up once. Its specificity is unknown. Since a much larger clone is just one base distant, this may be a read error. These data come from a study of T cells after yellow fever vaccination. Study in general: It was SMART-Seq v4 Ultra Low Input that prepared the fractions with low cell numbers.

General observations from the study: Among all clonotypes, a small share was observed in both CD4 and CD8 compartments. In post-booster samples, most primary-vaccination clones reappeared (about 97% CD4, 88% CD8).

The CDR3 consists of 15 residues. The germline V and J ends were trimmed by 5 bases and 5 bases, with 19 bases remaining between them. Germline V gene sequence: CDR1 SGHRS, CDR2 YFSETQ. Template-switching 5'RACE yielded the TCR cDNA; a universal primer site and UMIs were added in the process. One entry per CDR3 protein results from TCRdb running MiXCR on the 5' RACE reads. The sample shows 250,000 or so distinct CDR3 sequences, about 7% of them seen only once. The TCR sequence derives from a man aged 25-45 years who received the YFV17D yellow fever vaccine. Sequencing was performed on CD4+ T cells sorted from PBMCs, taken 15 days after the yellow fever booster vaccination. The rearrangement links TRBV5-1 to TRBJ1-1; no clear D. CDR3 region: CASRLREPWRTEAFF. DNA of the CDR3: TGCGCCAGCAGGTTGAGGGAACCCTGGAGAACTGAAGCTTTCTTT.